These 8 T cell receptor beta chains originate from one sample sequenced in a study of blood T cell repertoires in COVID-19 (TCRdb year 2020). The receptor library was made with the immunoSEQ multiplex PCR assay. Not all clones reach the TCRdb copy of this immuneACCESS table, which keeps in-frame sequences only. Checked studies attribute under half of the gap to unresolved V genes and leave the rest unexplained. For this sample the table gives hundreds of thousands of clones, of which 65% to 90% were detected only once. The ten largest account for just over 7% of the sample. The sequencing input was peripheral blood. These receptors were obtained from a human donor in a cohort sampled during active COVID-19.

Comment on this clone: A read error may be the cause here, since a much bigger clone is one base away. The sample contains more than one DNA sequence encoding this CDR3. The genes are TRBV5-1 and TRBJ1-3, with D maybe TRBD1 (6 bases). The CDR3 is 15 residues long. Germline V gives CDR1 SGHRS, CDR2 YFSETQ. The germline V and J ends were trimmed by 0 bases and 0 bases, with 7 bases remaining between them. CDR3 DNA: TGCGCCAGCAGCTTGGGGGGGCTCTCTGGAAACACCATATATTTT. Translated, it gives CASSLGGLSGNTIYF. Full variable domain (remainder filled in from reference TRBV5-1 and TRBJ1-3): KAGVTQTPRYLIKTRGQQVTLSCSPISGHRSVSWYQQTPGQGLQFLFEYFSETQRNKGNFPGRFSGRQFSNSRSEMNVSTLELGDSALYLCASSLGGLSGNTIYFGEGSWLTVV.

The chain carries TRBV10-1 and TRBJ2-1; 8 nucleotides line up with TRBD2. The CDR3 loop spans 15 amino acids. V lost 2 bases and J lost 10; bases outside the gene matches: 10. From germline, CDR1 is WNHNN and CDR2 SYGVQD (reference sequence). The DNA of the CDR3 is TGCGCCAGCAGTGAGATTCGGGGGGGGTCAAGAGAGCAGTTCTTC. Translated: CASSEIRGGSREQFF.

This sequence joins TRBV7-2 and TRBJ2-1; tentative D call: TRBD2 (5 bases). The CDR3 spans 15 residues. CDR1 and CDR2 (germline): SGHTA, FQGNSA. The germline V and J ends were trimmed by 5 bases and 6 bases, with 17 bases remaining between them. The CDR3 DNA reads as TGTGCCAGCAGCCGCGGGCCCCTCTCAGGCAATGAGCAGTTCTTC. This gives the protein CASSRGPLSGNEQFF.

The chain joins TRBV30 to TRBJ2-7; a possible D gene is TRBD2 (6 bases). The CDR3 is 15 residues long. Germline V gene sequence: CDR1 GTSNPN, CDR2 SVGIG (reference sequence). With 5 bases removed from V and 2 bases from J, the gap between germline ends came to 19 bases. The CDR3 DNA sequence: TGTGCCTGGGTCAGTCCGCGGGACGGAACCTACGAGCAGTACTTC. It yields the protein CAWVSPRDGTYEQYF.

This clone was detected only once. The V and J genes are TRBV7-9 and TRBJ1-1, with D maybe TRBD1 (5 bases). Per germline, CDR1 SEHNR and CDR2 FQNEAQ (reference sequence). V was clipped by 6 bases and J by 1 base, with 15 bases between them. The CDR3 has 15 residues. CDR3 nucleotide sequence: TGTGCCAGCAGGGCGGGGGATCAACCGAACACTGAAGCTTTCTTT. Residues: CASRAGDQPNTEAFF.

The CDR3 DNA reads as TGTGCCAGCAGCTTAGAAGGAGGCGGGCCTGGGGATGAGCAGTTCTTC. Translation: CASSLEGGGPGDEQFF. The V and J genes are TRBV11-2 and TRBJ2-1; a weak D match, TRBD2 (5 bases). There are 16 residues in the CDR3. Germline CDR1 SGHAT, CDR2 FQNNGV. The germline V and J ends were trimmed by 0 bases and 8 bases, with 17 bases remaining between them.

The V gene is TRBV19, the J gene TRBJ1-1; a possible D gene is TRBD1 (5 bases). Trimming shortened V by 3 bases and J by 5 bases, and 10 bases separated the two germline ends. Germline CDR1 and CDR2: LNHDA and SQIVND (reference sequence). The CDR3 has 13 residues. CDR3 sequence reads: CASSMGQGTEAFF. The CDR3, as DNA: TGTGCCAGTAGTATGGGGCAGGGTACTGAAGCTTTCTTT.

The rearrangement uses TRBV6-5 and TRBJ1-2; D gene unclear. V lost 6 bases and J lost 4, with 9 bases in between. Per germline, CDR1 MNHEY and CDR2 SVGAGI. The CDR3 runs 12 residues. CDR3 protein: CASSPDFYGYTF. As DNA, the CDR3 is TGTGCCAGCAGCCCCGACTTCTATGGCTACACCTTC.